The present entry profiles one TCR beta chain with its context. The CDR3 sequence is 13 residues long. The V segment lost 2 bases and the J segment 4 bases; nucleotides outside the gene matches: 3. From germline, CDR1 is DFQATT and CDR2 SNEGSKA (reference sequence). These data come from a study of response to subunit inactivated influenza vaccine. TCRdb fed the RT-PCR reads into MiXCR, producing one record per CDR3 protein. The table shows 500,000 or so distinct CDR3 sequences, with roughly 9.7% occurring only once. The sequence was obtained from a man between 50 and 59 years old who received an inactivated influenza vaccine. This chain uses TRBV20-1 with TRBJ1-1; 8 bases match TRBD1. Sequenced material: PBMCs from blood, taken roughly 46 days after vaccination. The CDR3 here is CSARQGAPTEAFF. The CDR3 DNA reads TGCAGTGCTAGACAGGGGGCGCCCACTGAAGCTTTCTTT.